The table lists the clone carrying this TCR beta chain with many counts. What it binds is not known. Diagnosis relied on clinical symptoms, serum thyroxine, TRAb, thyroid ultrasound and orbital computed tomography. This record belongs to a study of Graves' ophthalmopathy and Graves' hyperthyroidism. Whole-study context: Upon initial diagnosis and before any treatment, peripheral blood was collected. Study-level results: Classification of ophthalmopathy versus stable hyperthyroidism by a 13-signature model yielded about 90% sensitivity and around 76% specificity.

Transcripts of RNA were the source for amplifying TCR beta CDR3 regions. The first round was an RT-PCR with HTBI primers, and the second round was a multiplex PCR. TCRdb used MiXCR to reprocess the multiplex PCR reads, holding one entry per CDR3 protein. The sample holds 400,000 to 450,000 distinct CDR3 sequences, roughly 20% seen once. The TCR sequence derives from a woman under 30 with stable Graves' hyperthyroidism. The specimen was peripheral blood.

The CDR3 reads CASSQGDRVNYGYTF. CDR3 sequence (DNA): TGTGCCAGCAGCCAAGGGGACAGAGTTAACTATGGCTACACCTTC. The chain couples TRBV3-1 to TRBJ1-2, with 7 positions matching TRBD1. The CDR3 runs to 15 residues. Trimming at V came to 1 base and at J to 1 base, leaving 3 bases not matched to a gene. Germline V gene data show CDR1 as LGHDT and CDR2 as YNNKEL (reference sequence).